The sequence of this TCR beta chain was determined in a study of T cell responses to AZD1222 COVID-19 vaccine. Study summary: Recipients boosted at about 4 weeks or about 12 weeks are pooled.

A word on this clone: Its antigen is undetermined.

The CDR3 runs to 17 residues. J gave up 6 bases and V 0 bases, and 11 bases lay outside the gene matches. The germline V gene has CDR1 SGHVS and CDR2 FNYEAQ. This table comes from immunoSEQ multiplex PCR, and its TCRdb copy is limited to in-frame clones, with some not included. The sample contains over 100,000 clones, 88% of which appear only once. The study's findings and limits: Females outnumbered males among donors, who were mostly white British; clonal diversity was possibly underestimated. Nearly half of spike-specific TCRs reportedly target unmutated variant regions. There were repertoire samples only from the period after the peak T cell response.

The chain joins TRBV7-6 to TRBJ2-5; TRBD2 matches 9 bases. This specimen consisted of peripheral blood, obtained on day 0 of AZD1222 vaccination. The clonotype was recovered from an adult in good health. The CDR3 protein is CASSLASGGPGLKTQYF. The CDR3 DNA sequence: TGTGCCAGCAGCTTAGCCAGCGGGGGGCCGGGGCTGAAGACCCAGTACTTC.